This TCR beta chain was sequenced during a study of cytomegalovirus exposure and HLA in healthy donors. The method was immunoSEQ multiplex PCR; TCRdb's version includes in-frame clones alone and lacks a portion of them. The top ten hold about 3% of the sample, which has around 150,000 clones, 70% to 90% seen once. Per the germline V gene, CDR1 is MDHEN and CDR2 is SYDVKM. CDR3 size: 20 residues. After removal of 5 bases from V and 0 bases from J, the junction contained 17 bases not matched to a gene. The sample consisted of PBMCs. The chain employs TRBV28 and TRBJ1-4; 8 nucleotides agree with TRBD1. The sequence came from a man aged 18 to 30 in good health and CMV-seronegative. The CDR3 coding sequence is TGTGCCAGCAGTCAGTGGGCTGAGACAGGGGCGAGATCAACTAATGAAAAACTGTTTTTT. Encoded protein: CASSQWAETGARSTNEKLFF.